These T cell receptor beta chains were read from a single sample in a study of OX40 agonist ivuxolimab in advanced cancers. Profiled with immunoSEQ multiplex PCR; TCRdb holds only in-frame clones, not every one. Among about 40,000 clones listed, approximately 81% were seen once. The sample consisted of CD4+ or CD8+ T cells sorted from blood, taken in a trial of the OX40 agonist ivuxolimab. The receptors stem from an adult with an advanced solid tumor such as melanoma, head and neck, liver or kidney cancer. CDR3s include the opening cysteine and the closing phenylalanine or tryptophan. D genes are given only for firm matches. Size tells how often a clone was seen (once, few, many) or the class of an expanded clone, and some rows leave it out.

CDR3 protein: CASSEGATNEKLFF
CDR3 DNA: TGTGCCAGCAGTGAAGGTGCAACTAATGAAAAACTGTTTTTT
V gene: TRBV2
clone size: .
J gene: TRBJ1-4
CDR3 length: 14
D gene: .

CDR3 protein: CTSSQHRDRGTRNSPLHF
CDR3 DNA: TGCACCAGCAGCCAGCATCGGGACAGGGGAACGAGGAATTCACCCCTCCACTTT
V gene: TRBV1
clone size: .
J gene: TRBJ1-6
CDR3 length: 18
D gene: .

CDR3 protein: CASSLVGHENYGYTF
CDR3 DNA: TGCGCCAGCAGCTTGGTGGGACACGAAAACTATGGCTACACCTTC
V gene: TRBV5-1
clone size: once
J gene: TRBJ1-2
CDR3 length: 15
D gene: .

CDR3 protein: CASSRLAGYNEQFF
CDR3 DNA: TGTGCCAGCAGTAGACTAGCGGGGTACAATGAGCAGTTCTTC
V gene: TRBV6-4
clone size: .
J gene: TRBJ2-1
CDR3 length: 14
D gene: TRBD2

CDR3 protein: CASSEGEWYGYTF
CDR3 DNA: TGTGCCAGCAGTGAAGGGGAGTGGTATGGCTACACCTTC
V gene: TRBV6-5
clone size: .
J gene: TRBJ1-2
CDR3 length: 13
D gene: .

CDR3 protein: CASSMGGGTPEAFF
CDR3 DNA: TGTGCCAGCAGCATGGGCGGGGGGACTCCTGAAGCTTTCTTT
V gene: TRBV9
clone size: few
J gene: TRBJ1-1
CDR3 length: 14
D gene: .

CDR3 protein: CASSLGQFEMTEAFF
CDR3 DNA: TGCGCCAGCAGCCTTGGACAATTCGAGATGACTGAAGCTTTCTTT
V gene: TRBV5-1
clone size: .
J gene: TRBJ1-1
CDR3 length: 15
D gene: .

CDR3 protein: CASALGQGANQPQHF
CDR3 DNA: TGTGCCAGCGCCTTGGGACAGGGGGCCAATCAGCCCCAGCATTTT
V gene: TRBV6-5
clone size: .
J gene: TRBJ1-5
CDR3 length: 15
D gene: TRBD1

CDR3 protein: CASSPRAATGELFF
CDR3 DNA: TGTGCCAGCAGCCCCAGGGCAGCCACCGGGGAGCTGTTTTTT
V gene: TRBV6-5
clone size: .
J gene: TRBJ2-2
CDR3 length: 14
D gene: .

CDR3 protein: CASRASGSPGELFF
CDR3 DNA: TGTGCCAGCAGGGCTAGCGGGTCCCCCGGGGAGCTGTTTTTT
V gene: TRBV5-4
clone size: .
J gene: TRBJ2-2
CDR3 length: 14
D gene: TRBD2

CDR3 protein: CASSVAGRIGPLHF
CDR3 DNA: TGTGCCAGCAGCGTAGCTGGGAGGATTGGACCCCTCCACTTT
V gene: TRBV9
clone size: .
J gene: TRBJ1-6
CDR3 length: 14
D gene: .

CDR3 protein: CASSMFLDEKLFF
CDR3 DNA: TGTGCCAGTAGTATGTTTTTGGATGAAAAACTGTTTTTT
V gene: TRBV19
clone size: few
J gene: TRBJ1-4
CDR3 length: 13
D gene: .

CDR3 protein: CASSLNQGRATGELFF
CDR3 DNA: TGTGCCAGCAGCCTCAATCAGGGGCGGGCCACCGGGGAGCTGTTTTTT
V gene: TRBV6-4
clone size: .
J gene: TRBJ2-2
CDR3 length: 16
D gene: .

CDR3 protein: CASSLVGRFIGDRDEKLFF
CDR3 DNA: TGTGCCAGCAGCTTAGTGGGGCGGTTTATCGGGGACAGGGACGAAAAACTGTTTTTT
V gene: TRBV7-9
clone size: .
J gene: TRBJ1-4
CDR3 length: 19
D gene: TRBD1

CDR3 protein: CASSVGGEGNEQFF
CDR3 DNA: TGTGCCAGCAGTGTCGGGGGAGAGGGGAATGAGCAGTTCTTC
V gene: TRBV6-4
clone size: .
J gene: TRBJ2-1
CDR3 length: 14
D gene: .

CDR3 protein: CASSQGVIGPDTDTQYF
CDR3 DNA: TGCGCCAGCAGCCAAGGGGTTATAGGGCCGGACACAGATACGCAGTATTTT
V gene: TRBV4-3
clone size: .
J gene: TRBJ2-3
CDR3 length: 17
D gene: .

CDR3 protein: CASSPPWGDGYTF
CDR3 DNA: TGTGCCAGCAGCCCACCGTGGGGGGATGGCTACACCTTC
V gene: TRBV7-9
clone size: once
J gene: TRBJ1-2
CDR3 length: 13
D gene: .

CDR3 protein: CASSPIRTGVSTDTQYF
CDR3 DNA: TGTGCCAGCAGTCCGATACGGACAGGGGTTAGCACAGATACGCAGTATTTT
V gene: TRBV27
clone size: .
J gene: TRBJ2-3
CDR3 length: 17
D gene: TRBD1

CDR3 protein: CASSNWDRGHEQYF
CDR3 DNA: TGTGCCAGCAGCAACTGGGACAGGGGGCACGAGCAGTACTTC
V gene: TRBV14
clone size: once
J gene: TRBJ2-7
CDR3 length: 14
D gene: TRBD1

CDR3 protein: CASSLYTEAFF
CDR3 DNA: TGTGCCAGCAGCTTGTACACTGAAGCTTTCTTT
V gene: TRBV5-5
clone size: .
J gene: TRBJ1-1
CDR3 length: 11
D gene: .

CDR3 protein: CASRSTGLNQPQHF
CDR3 DNA: TGTGCCAGCAGATCTACAGGGCTCAATCAGCCCCAGCATTTT
V gene: TRBV6-5
clone size: once
J gene: TRBJ1-5
CDR3 length: 14
D gene: .

CDR3 protein: CSVEEGQWGTDTQYF
CDR3 DNA: TGCAGCGTTGAAGAGGGACAGTGGGGCACAGATACGCAGTATTTT
V gene: TRBV29-1
clone size: .
J gene: TRBJ2-3
CDR3 length: 15
D gene: TRBD1

CDR3 protein: CASSQEGTSGSYEQYF
CDR3 DNA: TGCGCCAGCAGCCAAGAGGGGACTAGCGGTTCCTACGAGCAGTACTTC
V gene: TRBV4-3
clone size: .
J gene: TRBJ2-7
CDR3 length: 16
D gene: TRBD2

CDR3 protein: CASSMSSRGTEQYF
CDR3 DNA: TGTGCCAGTAGTATGTCGAGCAGGGGAACGGAGCAGTACTTC
V gene: TRBV19
clone size: .
J gene: TRBJ2-7
CDR3 length: 14
D gene: .

CDR3 protein: CASQSRGYYSNQPQHF
CDR3 DNA: TGTGCCAGCCAGTCGCGGGGTTACTATAGCAATCAGCCCCAGCATTTT
V gene: TRBV19
clone size: .
J gene: TRBJ1-5
CDR3 length: 16
D gene: .

CDR3 protein: CASSLAPGVKEQYF
CDR3 DNA: TGCGCCAGCAGCTTGGCCCCGGGGGTTAAAGAGCAGTACTTC
V gene: TRBV5-1
clone size: .
J gene: TRBJ2-7
CDR3 length: 14
D gene: .

CDR3 protein: CASSLGRGGEQYF
CDR3 DNA: TGTGCCAGCAGCTTAGGGCGCGGCGGGGAGCAGTACTTC
V gene: TRBV7-2
clone size: .
J gene: TRBJ2-7
CDR3 length: 13
D gene: .

CDR3 protein: CASSRGLAGEDSYNEQFF
CDR3 DNA: TGTGCCAGCAGCCGCGGGTTAGCGGGAGAGGATTCCTACAATGAGCAGTTCTTC
V gene: TRBV7-6
clone size: medium-sized
J gene: TRBJ2-1
CDR3 length: 18
D gene: TRBD2

CDR3 protein: CASSPPDQETQYF
CDR3 DNA: TGTGCCAGCTCACCCCCGGACCAAGAGACCCAGTACTTC
V gene: TRBV18
clone size: few
J gene: TRBJ2-5
CDR3 length: 13
D gene: .

CDR3 protein: CASSDDGDNEQFF
CDR3 DNA: TGTGCCAGCAGCGACGACGGAGACAATGAGCAGTTCTTC
V gene: TRBV9
clone size: .
J gene: TRBJ2-1
CDR3 length: 13
D gene: .

CDR3 protein: CASSILLALNEQFF
CDR3 DNA: TGTGCCAGTAGTATACTACTAGCGCTCAATGAGCAGTTCTTC
V gene: TRBV19
clone size: .
J gene: TRBJ2-1
CDR3 length: 14
D gene: TRBD2

CDR3 protein: CASSPNTGELFF
CDR3 DNA: TGCGCCAGCAGCCCGAACACCGGGGAGCTGTTTTTT
V gene: TRBV5-1
clone size: once
J gene: TRBJ2-2
CDR3 length: 12
D gene: .

CDR3 protein: CASSSGGGDEQFF
CDR3 DNA: TGCGCCAGCAGCTCAGGGGGAGGGGATGAGCAGTTCTTC
V gene: TRBV5-1
clone size: .
J gene: TRBJ2-1
CDR3 length: 13
D gene: .

CDR3 protein: CASSLRVWDIASTDTQYF
CDR3 DNA: TGTGCCAGCAGCTTACGGGTCTGGGACATTGCTAGCACAGATACGCAGTATTTT
V gene: TRBV7-3
clone size: once
J gene: TRBJ2-3
CDR3 length: 18
D gene: .

CDR3 protein: CASRIAGAWETQYF
CDR3 DNA: TGTGCCAGCAGAATAGCGGGAGCTTGGGAGACCCAGTACTTC
V gene: TRBV6-1
clone size: .
J gene: TRBJ2-5
CDR3 length: 14
D gene: TRBD2

CDR3 protein: CASSSDSNYGYTF
CDR3 DNA: TGTGCCAGCAGTTCCGACAGTAACTATGGCTACACCTTC
V gene: TRBV6-5
clone size: .
J gene: TRBJ1-2
CDR3 length: 13
D gene: .

CDR3 protein: CASSARGGGDTDTQYF
CDR3 DNA: TGTGCCAGCAGCGCCCGAGGAGGGGGTGACACAGATACGCAGTATTTT
V gene: TRBV11-1
clone size: .
J gene: TRBJ2-3
CDR3 length: 16
D gene: .

CDR3 protein: CASSQGGSNTGELFF
CDR3 DNA: TGTGCCAGCAGCCAGGGGGGGTCTAACACCGGGGAGCTGTTTTTT
V gene: TRBV11-2
clone size: .
J gene: TRBJ2-2
CDR3 length: 15
D gene: .

CDR3 protein: CASSLAGWLGVSNQPQHF
CDR3 DNA: TGTGCCAGCAGCTTGGCTGGATGGTTGGGTGTAAGCAATCAGCCCCAGCATTTT
V gene: TRBV5-6
clone size: once
J gene: TRBJ1-5
CDR3 length: 18
D gene: .

CDR3 protein: CASSPRPYYEQYF
CDR3 DNA: TGTGCCAGCAGCCCAAGGCCTTACTACGAGCAGTACTTC
V gene: TRBV11-2
clone size: once
J gene: TRBJ2-7
CDR3 length: 13
D gene: .

CDR3 protein: CASSVEGELNTEAFF
CDR3 DNA: TGTGCCAGCAGCGTAGAGGGGGAGTTGAACACTGAAGCTTTCTTT
V gene: TRBV9
clone size: .
J gene: TRBJ1-1
CDR3 length: 15
D gene: .

CDR3 protein: CSVDPLSTDTQYF
CDR3 DNA: TGCAGCGTCGATCCGCTTAGCACAGATACGCAGTATTTT
V gene: TRBV29-1
clone size: .
J gene: TRBJ2-3
CDR3 length: 13
D gene: .

CDR3 protein: CSVDRPNQETQYF
CDR3 DNA: TGCAGCGTTGATCGACCGAACCAAGAGACCCAGTACTTC
V gene: TRBV29-1
clone size: .
J gene: TRBJ2-5
CDR3 length: 13
D gene: .

CDR3 protein: CASSSTGGNQPQHF
CDR3 DNA: TGTGCCAGCAGTTCCACAGGGGGCAATCAGCCCCAGCATTTT
V gene: TRBV6-5
clone size: .
J gene: TRBJ1-5
CDR3 length: 14
D gene: TRBD1

CDR3 protein: CASSAGTLNTDTQYF
CDR3 DNA: TGTGCCAGCAGCGCCGGGACATTAAACACAGATACGCAGTATTTT
V gene: TRBV5-4
clone size: .
J gene: TRBJ2-3
CDR3 length: 15
D gene: .

CDR3 protein: CARSYSGSADTQYF
CDR3 DNA: TGTGCCAGAAGTTATAGCGGTTCCGCGGATACGCAGTATTTT
V gene: TRBV2
clone size: .
J gene: TRBJ2-3
CDR3 length: 14
D gene: .

CDR3 protein: CASILAGGGSYNEQFF
CDR3 DNA: TGTGCCAGCATCTTAGCGGGGGGCGGGTCCTACAATGAGCAGTTCTTC
V gene: TRBV28
clone size: .
J gene: TRBJ2-1
CDR3 length: 16
D gene: TRBD2

CDR3 protein: CASSYPEGGSPQSVDEQYF
CDR3 DNA: TGTGCCAGCAGCTACCCCGAAGGCGGGAGCCCCCAGAGCGTCGACGAGCAGTACTTC
V gene: TRBV7-2
clone size: .
J gene: TRBJ2-7
CDR3 length: 19
D gene: TRBD2

CDR3 protein: CSVEHHVGYTF
CDR3 DNA: TGCAGCGTTGAGCACCATGTTGGCTACACCTTC
V gene: TRBV29-1
clone size: .
J gene: TRBJ1-2
CDR3 length: 11
D gene: .

CDR3 protein: CASSQDYSGRATTDTQYF
CDR3 DNA: TGCGCCAGCAGCCAAGACTATAGCGGGAGGGCGACCACAGATACGCAGTATTTT
V gene: TRBV4-3
clone size: .
J gene: TRBJ2-3
CDR3 length: 18
D gene: TRBD2

CDR3 protein: CASSLEARQYF
CDR3 DNA: TGTGCCAGCAGCTTAGAAGCGAGGCAGTACTTC
V gene: TRBV11-1
clone size: .
J gene: TRBJ2-7
CDR3 length: 11
D gene: .

CDR3 protein: CASSVSGGAEETQYF
CDR3 DNA: TGTGCCAGCAGCGTAAGCGGAGGGGCTGAAGAGACCCAGTACTTC
V gene: TRBV7-3
clone size: .
J gene: TRBJ2-5
CDR3 length: 15
D gene: .

CDR3 protein: CASSFDLCGGRYNEKLFF
CDR3 DNA: TGTGCCAGCAGTTTCGATCTGTGTGGTGGCAGATATAATGAAAAACTGTTTTTT
V gene: TRBV6-8
clone size: .
J gene: TRBJ1-4
CDR3 length: 18
D gene: .

CDR3 protein: CASSLYGIPDTQYF
CDR3 DNA: TGTGCCAGCAGTTTATATGGGATCCCAGATACGCAGTATTTT
V gene: TRBV27
clone size: .
J gene: TRBJ2-3
CDR3 length: 14
D gene: .

CDR3 protein: CASRRGQGVTEAFF
CDR3 DNA: TGTGCCAGCAGACGAGGACAGGGGGTGACTGAAGCTTTCTTT
V gene: TRBV6-5
clone size: .
J gene: TRBJ1-1
CDR3 length: 14
D gene: TRBD1

CDR3 protein: CASSESPGLAGSSTDTQYF
CDR3 DNA: TGTGCCAGCAGTGAGTCACCGGGACTAGCGGGCTCTAGCACAGATACGCAGTATTTT
V gene: TRBV2
clone size: .
J gene: TRBJ2-3
CDR3 length: 19
D gene: TRBD2

CDR3 protein: CASSDRQGDFGNTIYF
CDR3 DNA: TGCGCCAGCAGCGACAGACAGGGCGACTTCGGAAACACCATATATTTT
V gene: TRBV4-3
clone size: .
J gene: TRBJ1-3
CDR3 length: 16
D gene: TRBD1

CDR3 protein: CASDDAGQGDGYTF
CDR3 DNA: TGTGCCAGCGATGACGCCGGACAGGGGGATGGCTACACCTTC
V gene: TRBV7-8
clone size: once
J gene: TRBJ1-2
CDR3 length: 14
D gene: TRBD1

CDR3 protein: CASSQDSGYSFPLSGYTF
CDR3 DNA: TGCGCCAGCAGCCAAGATTCGGGGTACTCCTTCCCCCTGAGCGGCTACACCTTC
V gene: TRBV4-3
clone size: .
J gene: TRBJ1-2
CDR3 length: 18
D gene: .

CDR3 protein: CASSLGQINSNQPQHF
CDR3 DNA: TGTGCCAGCAGCTTAGGTCAGATCAATAGCAATCAGCCCCAGCATTTT
V gene: TRBV5-6
clone size: .
J gene: TRBJ1-5
CDR3 length: 16
D gene: .